Each of the 30 T cell receptor beta chains below was sequenced from the same sample in a study of shared clonotypes between healthy human individuals. The assay was immunoSEQ multiplex PCR, and TCRdb's table has in-frame clones only and misses some. Here the sample spans under 2,500,000 clones, roughly 95% being singletons. The sequencing input was naive CD4+ T cells sorted from blood. Sample subset: CD45RA+ positively selected. The source of these receptors is a man aged 18 to 30 in good health.

The chain couples TRBV30 to TRBJ2-5; no clear D. With 0 bases removed from V and 6 bases from J, the gap between germline ends came to 14 bases. CDR3 size: 14 residues. The germline CDR1 and CDR2 sequences are GTSNPN and SVGIG (reference sequence). CDR3 sequence reads: CAWSVASALKTQYF. The CDR3 DNA sequence: TGTGCCTGGAGTGTAGCCAGCGCACTGAAGACCCAGTACTTC. Full variable domain (outside the CDR3, taken from reference TRBV30 and TRBJ2-5): SQTIHQWPATLVQPVGSPLSLECTVEGTSNPNLYWYRQAAGRGLQLLFYSVGIGQISSEVPQNLSASRPQDRQFILSSKKLLLSDSGFYLCAWSVASALKTQYFGPGTRLLVL.

This clone was picked up one time. V usage is TRBV7-8 and J usage is TRBJ1-5, with D perhaps TRBD1 (5 bases). This CDR3 is 14 amino acids long. V dropped 5 bases and J dropped 5 bases, with 13 bases sitting between them. Germline V gives CDR1 SGHVS, CDR2 FQNEAQ. CDR3 nucleotide sequence: TGTGCCAGCAGCATCAGGGTCAGGGATCAGCCCCAGCATTTT. It specifies CASSIRVRDQPQHF. Drawing the rest from reference TRBV7-8 and TRBJ1-5, the complete variable domain is GAGVSQSPRYKVAKRGQDVALRCDPISGHVSLFWYQQALGQGPEFLTYFQNEAQLDKSGLPSDRFFAERPEGSVSTLKIQRTQQEDSAVYLCASSIRVRDQPQHFGDGTRLSIL.

The rearrangement links TRBV7-9 to TRBJ2-7; D gene uncertain. Germline V gene lookup returns CDR1 SEHNR and CDR2 FQNEAQ (reference sequence). This CDR3 has 10 residues. Trimming cost V 8 bases and J 9 bases, with 11 bases left between them. CDR3 DNA sequence: TGTGCCAGCGGAAGTGGCCGGCAGTACTTC. Protein product: CASGSGRQYF.

The rearrangement links TRBV27 to TRBJ2-6; 8 bases line up with TRBD1. Germline loops: CDR1 MNHEY, CDR2 SMNVEV (reference sequence). This CDR3 has 20 amino acids. J lost 0 bases, V lost 4 bases, and 14 bases had no gene match. The CDR3 reads CASSWGPGQGLPSGANVLTF. In DNA, the CDR3 is TGTGCCAGCAGTTGGGGCCCTGGACAGGGACTCCCCTCTGGGGCCAACGTCCTGACTTTC.

This clone was counted once. The chain links TRBV30 to TRBJ2-3; the D gene could be TRBD1 or TRBD2 (6 bases each). Germline CDR1 is GTSNPN and CDR2 is SVGIG (reference sequence). V was cut by 8 bases and J by 0 bases, with 12 bases left in between. The CDR3 length is 13 residues. Here the CDR3 reads CAGTGASTDTQYF. Here the CDR3 DNA reads TGTGCCGGGACGGGGGCTAGCACAGATACGCAGTATTTT.

This clone was detected a few times. The chain joins TRBV6-1 to TRBJ1-2, with a tentative D call TRBD1 (6 bases). The CDR3 is 12 amino acids. The germline CDR1 and CDR2 sequences are MNHNS and SASEGT. V dropped 8 bases and J dropped 3 bases, with 10 bases sitting between them. Here the CDR3 DNA reads TGTGCCAGCGCGGACAGCTACTATGGCTACACCTTC. It translates to CASADSYYGYTF.

This chain uses TRBV6-1 with TRBJ1-5, with D uncertain. Germline values: CDR1 MNHNS, CDR2 SASEGT. This CDR3 is 15 amino acids long. V was trimmed by 6 bases and J by 2 bases, leaving 14 bases between them. CDR3: CASSPGGGRNQPQHF. As DNA, the CDR3 is TGTGCCAGCAGCCCGGGTGGCGGTCGCAATCAGCCCCAGCATTTT.

This clone was recorded once. V and J are TRBV29-1 and TRBJ1-2, with unresolved D. V was clipped by 4 bases and J by 6 bases, with 12 bases between them. From germline, CDR1 is SQVTM and CDR2 ANQGSEA. The CDR3 covers 12 residues. This CDR3 reads CSVGWGDDGYTF. The CDR3 DNA reads as TGCAGCGTTGGGTGGGGAGACGATGGCTACACCTTC.

The chain is built from TRBV7-2 and TRBJ2-7; D call uncertain. This CDR3 spans 13 amino acids. The ends were cut back, 5 bases at V and 9 bases at J, with 17 bases in the middle. Germline V CDR1 and CDR2: SGHTA, FQGNSA. The CDR3 DNA reads as TGTGCCAGCAGCCCTACTTTTGGGTCTAGGCAGTACTTC. The encoded protein is CASSPTFGSRQYF.

About this clone: The sample has other DNA sequences that encode this CDR3 too. V and J are TRBV5-1 and TRBJ1-2; D might be TRBD1 (6 bases). Germline V gives CDR1 SGHRS, CDR2 YFSETQ. The CDR3 has 14 amino acids. V was cut by 2 bases and J by 2 bases, with 10 bases left in between. Written as DNA, the CDR3 is TGCGCCAGCAGCTTAGACGGACAGAACTATGGCTACACCTTC. It codes for CASSLDGQNYGYTF.

This clone was counted once. The V call is TRBV18, the J call TRBJ2-1; 9 bases are a match to TRBD2. Losses at the gene ends were 5 bases for V and 3 bases for J; bases not matched to a gene: 5. This CDR3 has 15 amino acids. Germline V gene sequence: CDR1 KGHSH, CDR2 LQKENI. The CDR3, as DNA: TGTGCCAGCTCAAATAGCGGGAGTGGCTACAATGAGCAGTTCTTC. This translates into CASSNSGSGYNEQFF.

V is TRBV7-9 and J is TRBJ1-2; 9 nucleotides agree with TRBD1. Germline lookup yields CDR1 SEHNR and CDR2 FQNEAQ (reference sequence). V lost 1 base to trimming and J lost 1 base; unmatched junction nucleotides: 7. This CDR3 is 17 amino acids long. This chain's CDR3 is CASSLVVGTGFNYGYTF. The DNA of the CDR3 is TGTGCCAGCAGCTTAGTAGTCGGGACAGGGTTTAACTATGGCTACACCTTC.

This chain connects TRBV11-2 to TRBJ1-1; possibly TRBD1 for D (5 bases). CDR3 size: 15 residues. Germline V gene data show CDR1 as SGHAT and CDR2 as FQNNGV. The V and J ends lost 0 bases and 1 base respectively, with 9 bases between them. The CDR3 loop is CASSLDGHWNTEAFF. In nucleotides, the CDR3 is TGTGCCAGCAGCTTAGACGGACACTGGAACACTGAAGCTTTCTTT.

The V and J genes are TRBV18 and TRBJ2-7, with a possible D match to TRBD1 (5 bases). V lost 0 bases, J lost 3 bases, and 9 bases lay in between. Germline loops: CDR1 KGHSH, CDR2 LQKENI. The CDR3 has 14 amino acids. CDR3 region: CASSPPPGNYEQYF. For the CDR3, the DNA is TGTGCCAGCTCACCACCGCCAGGGAACTACGAGCAGTACTTC.

The chain is built from TRBV5-6 and TRBJ2-7; 9 bases agree with TRBD1. This CDR3 contains 14 residues. Per the germline V gene, CDR1 is SGHDT and CDR2 is YYEEEE. V trimming: 3 bases; J trimming: 4 bases; junction bases outside the gene matches: 5. The CDR3 nucleotides are TGTGCCAGCAGCTCCGGGACAGGGTCTTACGAGCAGTACTTC. It encodes CASSSGTGSYEQYF.

This clone was counted a single time. CDR3: CAISGGGTEGHEQYF. The CDR3 DNA follows: TGTGCCATCAGTGGGGGCGGGACGGAAGGCCACGAGCAGTACTTC. The rearrangement joins TRBV10-3 to TRBJ2-7, with a possible D match to TRBD2 (6 bases). The CDR3 contains 15 residues. V lost 4 bases to trimming and J lost 5 bases, with 18 bases between them. Germline values: CDR1 ENHRY, CDR2 SYGVKD.

With respect to this clone: Other DNA sequences within the sample encode an identical CDR3. This chain joins TRBV11-3 and TRBJ2-5, with TRBD1 matching 10 bases. The CDR3 length is 15 residues. V dropped 4 bases and J dropped 5; count of bases not matched to a gene: 7. Germline loops: CDR1 SGHNT, CDR2 YENEEA. The CDR3 reads CASSSGTGAGETQYF. In DNA, the CDR3 is TGTGCCAGCAGCTCAGGGACAGGGGCGGGCGAGACCCAGTACTTC. Full variable domain (remainder filled in from reference TRBV11-3 and TRBJ2-5): EAGVVQSPRYKIIEKKQPVAFWCNPISGHNTLYWYLQNLGQGPELLIRYENEEAVDDSQLPKDRFSAERLKGVDSTLKIQPAELGDSAVYLCASSSGTGAGETQYFGPGTRLLVL.

The gene calls are TRBV6-6 and TRBJ2-5, with TRBD2 as a possible D gene (5 bases). CDR3 length: 16 amino acids. V lost 6 bases to trimming and J lost 2 bases, with 19 bases between them. In germline, CDR1 is MNHNY, CDR2 SVGAGI (reference sequence). The CDR3 region is CASSYGSSSTQETQYF. The CDR3 coding sequence is TGTGCCAGCAGCTATGGATCTAGCTCAACTCAAGAGACCCAGTACTTC.

Note on this clone: At one of its ends the junction is not consistent with the germline gene, which may arise from a read error. The chain joins TRBV7-2 to TRBJ2-7; the D is unclear. Per the germline V gene, CDR1 is SGHTA and CDR2 is FQGNSA. The CDR3 runs 13 residues. As DNA, the CDR3 is TGTGCCAGCAGATTAGCCGTGACGCGAGAGCAGTACTTC. Encoded protein: CASRLAVTREQYF.

The rearrangement uses TRBV28 and TRBJ2-7; D gene unclear. CDR3 length: 13 amino acids. CDR1 is MDHEN, CDR2 SYDVKM, per germline. Trimming left V 2 bases short and J 6 bases short, with 11 bases between. CDR3 in amino acids: CASSLPLPPEQYF. The CDR3 nucleotides read TGTGCCAGCAGTTTACCTCTCCCCCCCGAGCAGTACTTC.

Note on this clone: This same CDR3 is encoded by further DNA sequences in the sample. This chain connects TRBV5-1 to TRBJ2-7; 8 nucleotides line up with TRBD1. CDR1 and CDR2 from the germline V gene are SGHRS and YFSETQ. V gave up 0 bases and J gave up 0 bases; unmatched junction bases: 2. The CDR3 spans 15 residues. This chain's CDR3 is CASSLGTGSSYEQYF. In nucleotides, the CDR3 is TGCGCCAGCAGCTTGGGGACAGGGAGCTCCTACGAGCAGTACTTC. Combining the CDR3 with reference TRBV5-1 and TRBJ2-7 gives the whole variable domain KAGVTQTPRYLIKTRGQQVTLSCSPISGHRSVSWYQQTPGQGLQFLFEYFSETQRNKGNFPGRFSGRQFSNSRSEMNVSTLELGDSALYLCASSLGTGSSYEQYFGPGTRLTVT.

The V gene is TRBV7-2, the J gene TRBJ2-5, with TRBD2 matching 8 bases. Losses at the gene ends were 0 bases for V and 5 bases for J; bases not matched to a gene: 8. CDR3 length: 16 amino acids. From germline, CDR1 is SGHTA and CDR2 FQGNSA. The chain's CDR3 is CASSLAGGGRSETQYF. CDR3 bases: TGTGCCAGCAGCTTAGCGGGGGGCGGGAGGTCGGAGACCCAGTACTTC.

The rearrangement links TRBV18 to TRBJ2-5; no clear D. This CDR3 has 13 amino acids. V dropped 0 bases and J dropped 5 bases, with 7 bases sitting between them. CDR1 KGHSH and CDR2 LQKENI come from the germline V gene. The CDR3 nucleotides read TGTGCCAGCTCACCACCCTTCCTTGAGACCCAGTACTTC. This codes for CASSPPFLETQYF.

This rearrangement joins TRBV11-2 to TRBJ1-1; D unresolved. CDR3 length equals 12 residues. V dropped 4 bases and J dropped 1 base, with 4 bases sitting between them. Germline-derived CDR1 and CDR2 are SGHAT and FQNNGV. CDR3 DNA sequence: TGTGCCAGCAGCTCAGCGAACACTGAAGCTTTCTTT. This encodes CASSSANTEAFF.

The CDR3 region is CASSRTTLSGANVLTF. The CDR3 DNA is TGTGCCAGCAGCCGGACTACACTCTCTGGGGCCAACGTCCTGACTTTC. The chain couples TRBV7-2 to TRBJ2-6; D might be TRBD2 (6 bases). V was clipped by 5 bases and J by 0 bases, with 11 bases between them. This CDR3 has 16 amino acids. The germline CDR1 and CDR2 sequences are SGHTA and FQGNSA.

The chain is built from TRBV5-1 and TRBJ2-5; tentative D call: TRBD1 (5 bases). The length of the CDR3 is 12 residues. Trimming pared 6 bases from V and 5 bases from J, leaving 11 bases between. The germline V gene encodes CDR1 SGHRS and CDR2 YFSETQ. CDR3 in DNA: TGCGCCAGCACCGGACAATCCGAGACCCAGTACTTC. Translating it yields CASTGQSETQYF.

V gene TRBV6-5 combines with J gene TRBJ1-6, with 7 bases that match TRBD1. J gave up 4 bases and V 4 bases, and 1 base lay outside the gene matches. The CDR3 contains 14 residues. Germline V CDR1 and CDR2: MNHEY, SVGAGI. The CDR3 coding sequence is TGTGCCAGCAGTTGGGGACAGTATAATTCACCCCTCCACTTT. Translated, it gives CASSWGQYNSPLHF.

Comment on this clone: This sample includes further DNA sequences coding for the same CDR3. The J gene is TRBJ2-5, the V gene TRBV4-1, with D possibly matching TRBD1 (5 bases). The CDR3 is 13 residues long. V shed 3 bases and J shed 5 bases, with 10 bases lying between them. Germline lookup yields CDR1 MGHRA and CDR2 YSYEKL. The CDR3 reads CASSQVAGETQYF. CDR3 nucleotide sequence: TGCGCCAGCAGCCAGGTTGCAGGGGAGACCCAGTACTTC.

This chain links TRBV28 with TRBJ1-1; perhaps TRBD1 as D (5 bases). CDR1 is MDHEN and CDR2 is SYDVKM in the germline V gene. The CDR3 is 15 residues long. V shed 4 bases and J shed 3 bases, with 15 bases lying between them. CDR3 amino acids: CASSSPGAGDTEAFF. The CDR3 region has the DNA TGTGCCAGCAGTTCCCCCGGGGCGGGGGACACTGAAGCTTTCTTT.

The chain combines TRBV6-5 with TRBJ1-4; 8 nucleotides agree with TRBD1. The CDR3 runs to 12 residues. Germline V CDR1 and CDR2: MNHEY, SVGAGI. V was clipped by 6 bases and J by 8 bases; unmatched bases: 2. CDR3: CASRRQGEKLFF. The CDR3 DNA reads TGTGCCAGCAGACGACAGGGGGAAAAACTGTTTTTT.